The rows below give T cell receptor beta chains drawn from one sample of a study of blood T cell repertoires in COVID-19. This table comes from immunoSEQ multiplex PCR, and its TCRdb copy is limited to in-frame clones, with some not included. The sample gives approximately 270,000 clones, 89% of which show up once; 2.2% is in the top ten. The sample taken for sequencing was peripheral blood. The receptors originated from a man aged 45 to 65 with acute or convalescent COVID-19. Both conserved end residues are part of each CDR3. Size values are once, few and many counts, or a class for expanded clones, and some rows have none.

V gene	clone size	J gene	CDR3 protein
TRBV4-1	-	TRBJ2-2	CASSRTRWMDGELFF
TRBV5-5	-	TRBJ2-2	CASSTQDRNTGELFF
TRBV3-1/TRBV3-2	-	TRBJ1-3	CASTQTGTLISGNTIYF
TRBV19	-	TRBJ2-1	CASSIGGVVADEQFF
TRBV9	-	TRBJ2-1	CASSESGGIYNEQFF
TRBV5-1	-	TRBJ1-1	CASSLGAMNTEAFF
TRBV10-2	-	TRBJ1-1	CAISTGVTEAFF
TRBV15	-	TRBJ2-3	CATAIQGGVADTQYF
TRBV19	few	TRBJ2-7	CASSGSGLSYEQYF
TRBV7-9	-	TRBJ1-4	CASIGQGAPNEKLFF
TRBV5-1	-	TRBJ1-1	CASSPWDTNTEAFF
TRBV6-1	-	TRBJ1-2	CASSEGDSYGYTF
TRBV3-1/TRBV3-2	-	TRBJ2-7	CASSQVASGRYEQYF
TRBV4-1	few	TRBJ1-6	CASSQEGGSPLHF
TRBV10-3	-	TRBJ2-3	CAISGRQGATDTQYF
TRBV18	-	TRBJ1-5	CASSPNRPFGGQPQHF
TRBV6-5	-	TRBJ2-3	CASSYRGGTSTDTQYF
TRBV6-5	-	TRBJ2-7	CASGSGTGVGEQYF
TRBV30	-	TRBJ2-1	CAWSLGGGVGDEQFF
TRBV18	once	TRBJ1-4	CASSPQGAVADEKLFF
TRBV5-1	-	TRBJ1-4	CASSLSEGGGLFF
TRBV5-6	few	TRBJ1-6	CASSLGGAGGRGNSPLHF
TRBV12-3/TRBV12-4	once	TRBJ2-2	CASSRGRTGELFF
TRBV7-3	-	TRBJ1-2	CASSPGRGLNYGYTF
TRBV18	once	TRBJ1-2	CASSPDIEGGYTF
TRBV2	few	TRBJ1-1	CASNFKGDTEAFF
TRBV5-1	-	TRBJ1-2	CASSLPERTGNGYTF
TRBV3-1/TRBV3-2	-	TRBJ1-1	CASSQVPDMNTEAFF
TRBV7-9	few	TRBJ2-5	CASSSKSETQYF
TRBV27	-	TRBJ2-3	CASSLVAGGPAGTDTQYF
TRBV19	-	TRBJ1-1	CASSIGATFAAEAFF
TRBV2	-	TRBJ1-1	CATGGRSNSGAFF
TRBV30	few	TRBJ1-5	CAWSGGALNQPQHF
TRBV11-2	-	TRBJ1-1	CASSSTRQGTTEAFF
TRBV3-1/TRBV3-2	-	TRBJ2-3	CASSQDVLANTDTQYF
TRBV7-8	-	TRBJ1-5	CASSLGAGGGHQPQHF
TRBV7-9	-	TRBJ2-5	CASSLVRGQGLYETQYF
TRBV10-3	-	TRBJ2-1	CAISDGGALTYNEQFF
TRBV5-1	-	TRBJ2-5	CASSLGRVLERETQYF
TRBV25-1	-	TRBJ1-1	CASSLTGGEAFF